These T cell receptor beta chains were read from a single sample in a study of blood T cell repertoires in COVID-19. Measured with immunoSEQ multiplex PCR; TCRdb has only the in-frame clones, and not every one. This sample has around 280,000 clones; around 87% occur once, and the top ten carry about 1.5%. Sequencing was performed on PBMCs or T cells enriched from blood (not recorded which). These receptors all come from a woman aged 18-29 years with acute COVID-19. Each CDR3 is given with its conserved first and last residue. The order of the fields is V gene, J gene, CDR3 length, CDR3 protein.

>TRBV5-6|TRBJ2-3|15
CASTQAGLHTDTQYF
>TRBV18|TRBJ1-1|15
CASSPKRVMNTEAFF
>TRBV9|TRBJ2-1|15
CASSESTNPYNEQFF
>TRBV9|TRBJ2-1|16
CASSVDSREGYNEQFF
>TRBV2|TRBJ2-1|14
CASSELVPYNEQFF
>TRBV9|TRBJ2-1|12
CASSLRGNEQFF
>TRBV7-9|TRBJ1-4|15
CASSLPRGRVEKLFF
>TRBV28|TRBJ1-1|14
CASSFADRDTEAFF
>TRBV11-3|TRBJ2-2|15
CASSLGTGGTGELFF
>TRBV4-3|TRBJ2-5|14
CASSQGGGQETQYF
>TRBV11-2|TRBJ2-7|15
CASSSPRSSPTQQYF
>TRBV7-9|TRBJ2-2|13
CASSLNRVGELFF
>TRBV19|TRBJ2-1|15
CASSLGLAGVNEQFF
>TRBV5-1|TRBJ2-5|12
CASSSSQETQYF
>TRBV4-1|TRBJ2-1|14
CASSQIAGGRGRFF
>TRBV5-1|TRBJ2-1|18
CASSVWGVGLADYNEQFF
>TRBV5-8|TRBJ2-1|14
CASSLSSGRNEQFF